The TCR beta chain under discussion was sequenced for a study of PD-1 blockade in classical Hodgkin lymphoma. In the study overall: Intravenous infusions of nivolumab 3 mg/kg reached patients every 2 weeks.

The repertoire was sequenced with immunoSEQ multiplex PCR; TCRdb's copy has only in-frame clones and lacks some. Of over 70,000 clones in the sample, over 75% are singletons; the top ten hold roughly 3%. Time point given: cycle 4 day 1 (C4D1), after less than 7 weeks of nivolumab. Following autologous stem cell transplantation, relapse occurred in every patient, and exposure to brentuximab vedotin varied. Patients reached a best response of complete response, partial response or progressive disease. Points on this clone: Its specificity is not known. The junction shows a germline mismatch at one end, possibly a read error. The same CDR3 also results from other DNA sequences found in this sample.

Germline V gene data show CDR1 as SNHLY and CDR2 as FYNNEI. The CDR3 is 16 residues long. Study conclusions and caveats: Differences between repertoires have undefined causes, possibly disease activity or prior therapy. CD4+ TCR diversity, unlike CD8+, climbed significantly by C4D1.

The rearrangement joins TRBV2 to TRBJ2-2; possible D gene TRBD2, 5 bases. The receptor was derived from a human donor with classical Hodgkin lymphoma. The material sequenced was peripheral blood mononuclear cells (PBMCs), taken before the fourth cycle of nivolumab. CDR3 sequence (DNA): TGTGCCAGCAGTGTTGGAAGTCCCCCGAACACCGGGGAACTGTTTTTT. Translated, it gives CASSVGSPPNTGELFF.